Each of the 23 T cell receptor beta chains below was sequenced from the same sample in a study of patients and donors after allogeneic stem cell transplantation. TCRdb itself ran the RT-PCR reads through MiXCR, one entry per CDR3 protein. The sample holds roughly 880,000 distinct CDR3 sequences, 18% seen once. The sequencing sample was made of blood, either unsorted or a sorted T cell fraction (not recorded which). The receptors derive from a human donor who was either an allogeneic HSCT recipient or a stem cell or donor lymphocyte infusion donor (not recorded which). It is not recorded whose cells these are; they may come from a transplant donor.

This rearrangement joins TRBV3-1 to TRBJ2-1, with TRBD2 identical over 8 bases. The V gene end was trimmed by 1 base and the J gene end by 1 base; junction bases not matched to a gene: 6. The CDR3 spans 17 residues. Germline assignment: CDR1 LGHDT and CDR2 YNNKEL (reference sequence). As DNA, the CDR3 is TGTGCCAGCAGCCAAGTAGAAGCGGGAGCTTCCTACAATGAGCAGTTCTTC. It is translated as CASSQVEAGASYNEQFF.

The chain uses TRBV24-1 and TRBJ2-7, with 9 bases lining up with TRBD1. The CDR3 extends over 15 amino acids. The V gene's germline CDR1 is KGHDR and CDR2 SFDVKD. Unmatched junction bases numbered 10, after V lost 6 bases and J lost 5 bases. The CDR3 reads CATSSPGTGRNEQYF. The CDR3 DNA reads TGTGCCACCAGTTCGCCCGGGACAGGGCGCAACGAGCAGTACTTC.

The rearrangement links TRBV20-1 to TRBJ2-1; 8 bases line up with TRBD2. The ends lost 5 bases at V and 4 bases at J; junction bases unmatched: 7. This CDR3 spans 14 amino acids. The germline gives CDR1 DFQATT, CDR2 SNEGSKA (reference sequence). The CDR3 is CSALPGLEYNEQFF. In DNA form, the CDR3 reads TGCAGTGCTTTGCCGGGACTAGAATACAATGAGCAGTTCTTC.

The chain links TRBV24-1 to TRBJ2-2; D is ambiguous. V lost 10 bases and J 0 bases, leaving 11 bases between the germline ends. The CDR3 covers 14 residues. Germline-derived CDR1 and CDR2 are KGHDR and SFDVKD. As DNA, the CDR3 is TGTGCCACAGGGCAGTACCCGAACACCGGGGAGCTGTTTTTT. Translating it yields CATGQYPNTGELFF.

This clonotype has only a few counts. The chain links TRBV7-8 to TRBJ2-5; TRBD2 agrees at 8 bases. The ends lost 1 base at V and 2 bases at J; junction bases unmatched: 6. Looked up from germline, CDR1 is SGHVS and CDR2 is FQNEAQ. The CDR3 extends over 16 amino acids. The chain's CDR3 is CASSLGGTREQETQYF. CDR3 nucleotide sequence: TGTGCCAGCAGCTTAGGAGGGACTAGGGAGCAAGAGACCCAGTACTTC.

This sequence joins TRBV7-3 and TRBJ2-1; D remains unclear. Per germline, CDR1 SGHTA and CDR2 FQGTGA. Trimming took off 5 bases at V and 2 bases at J, with 13 bases between the two ends. The CDR3 has 15 residues. The chain's CDR3 is CASSPLAFAYNEQFF. CDR3 nucleotides: TGTGCCAGCAGCCCTCTCGCTTTCGCCTACAATGAGCAGTTCTTC.

The chain links TRBV27 to TRBJ1-6, with 8 bases aligning to TRBD1. The V and J ends lost 5 bases and 7 bases, in that order; junction bases with no gene match: 4. Per the germline V gene, CDR1 is MNHEY and CDR2 is SMNVEV (reference sequence). The CDR3 loop spans 14 amino acids. CDR3 sequence (DNA): TGTGCCAGCAGTAGGGGACAGGTGAATTCACCCCTCCACTTT. Translating it yields CASSRGQVNSPLHF.

This clonotype came up a few times. The chain has TRBV2 and TRBJ1-1; weak D call: TRBD1 (5 bases). V lost 5 bases and J lost 2, with 15 bases in between. The germline V gene has CDR1 SNHLY and CDR2 FYNNEI. CDR3 size: 15 residues. The DNA for the CDR3 is TGTGCCAGCAGTTTAGCGAGGGGCGAAAACACTGAAGCTTTCTTT. As protein: CASSLARGENTEAFF.

This clonotype was seen a handful of times. This rearrangement joins TRBV4-3 to TRBJ2-3, with D possibly TRBD2 on 6 matching bases. The V end was cut by 1 base, the J end by 0 bases, with 14 bases between. The CDR3 has 17 amino acids. Germline CDR1 LGHNA, CDR2 YSLEER. Here the CDR3 reads CASSQVAGGSSTDTQYF. CDR3 nucleotide sequence: TGCGCCAGCAGCCAAGTGGCCGGGGGATCTAGCACAGATACGCAGTATTTT.

This clonotype has a handful of counts. CDR3 sequence: CATSRDEGRTRDQPQHF. CDR3 DNA sequence: TGTGCCACCAGCAGAGATGAGGGACGGACTCGCGATCAGCCCCAGCATTTT. This chain uses TRBV15 with TRBJ1-5, with D possibly being TRBD1 (5 bases). The V end was cut by 0 bases, the J end by 5 bases, with 17 bases between. Germline CDR1 reads LNHNV; CDR2 reads YYDKDF (reference sequence). The CDR3 contains 17 residues.

The V and J genes are TRBV6-2 or TRBV6-3 and TRBJ2-4; TRBD1 matches 7 bases. V lost 6 bases and J lost 6; bases outside the gene matches: 20. The CDR3 extends over 18 amino acids. From germline, CDR1 is MNHEY and CDR2 SVGEGT. Written as DNA, the CDR3 is TGTGCCAGCAGCTCTCCCCAGAGGGGGCTCCACACAGGAAACATTCAGTACTTC. Translated, it gives CASSSPQRGLHTGNIQYF.

The rearrangement joins TRBV3-1 to TRBJ1-4; D ambiguous. CDR1 and CDR2 (germline): LGHDT, YNNKEL (reference sequence). The V end was cut by 0 bases, the J end by 0 bases, with 8 bases between. This CDR3 region has 16 residues. The CDR3 protein is CASSQDNRATNEKLFF. The DNA of the CDR3 is TGTGCCAGCAGCCAAGATAACAGAGCAACTAATGAAAAACTGTTTTTT.

A few counts support this clonotype. The rearrangement uses TRBV14 and TRBJ1-1, with unresolved D. Germline V gives CDR1 SGHDN, CDR2 FVKESK. The CDR3 totals 19 residues. Trimming shortened V by 0 bases and J by 4 bases, and 24 bases separated the two germline ends. The CDR3 reads CASSQDITPLGLDITEAFF. The CDR3 coding sequence is TGTGCCAGCAGCCAAGATATAACACCCCTCGGGCTTGATATCACTGAAGCTTTCTTT.

This chain links TRBV15 with TRBJ2-7; no firm D call. Germline V gene data show CDR1 as LNHNV and CDR2 as YYDKDF (reference sequence). The CDR3 is 14 residues long. Trimming took 1 base from V and 2 from J, leaving 9 bases between them. CDR3 coding DNA: TGTGCCACCAGCAGAGTCAGGAGTGCCTACGAGCAGTACTTC. Protein sequence: CATSRVRSAYEQYF.

This clonotype was counted a few times. The chain recombines TRBV29-1 with TRBJ2-6, with 8 bases matching TRBD1. V shed 7 bases and J 1 base; nucleotides not matched to a gene: 9. Germline V gives CDR1 SQVTM, CDR2 ANQGSEA. CDR3 length: 16 residues. The CDR3, as DNA: TGCAGCGCTCGCGCAGGGGGCATGTCTGGGGCCAACGTCCTGACTTTC. As protein: CSARAGGMSGANVLTF.

This clonotype came up a few times. This chain connects TRBV14 to TRBJ2-7, with 7 bases identical to TRBD1. CDR3 length: 16 residues. Germline CDR1 and CDR2: SGHDN and FVKESK. With V trimmed by 4 bases and J by 2 bases, 11 bases remained unmatched. The CDR3 is CASSLGDRAIAYEQYF. Here the CDR3 DNA reads TGTGCCAGCAGCCTCGGTGACAGGGCGATCGCCTACGAGCAGTACTTC.

The sample holds a few counts of this clonotype. The chain carries TRBV20-1 and TRBJ1-3; D is uncertain. Per the germline V gene, CDR1 is DFQATT and CDR2 is SNEGSKA (reference sequence). Trimming removed 3 bases at V and 0 bases at J, with 9 bases between. This CDR3 is 14 amino acids long. This CDR3 reads CSASYSSSGNTIYF. DNA for the CDR3: TGCAGTGCTAGTTACAGCAGCTCTGGAAACACCATATATTTT.

This clonotype was detected only a few times. The chain is built from TRBV3-1 and TRBJ2-5, with 10 bases lining up with TRBD2. The CDR3 has 18 amino acids. From germline, CDR1 is LGHDT and CDR2 YNNKEL (reference sequence). The V gene end was trimmed by 5 bases and the J gene end by 0 bases; junction bases not matched to a gene: 12. CDR3 nucleotide sequence: TGTGCCAGCAGCGCCGGGACTAGCGCCTTACCGTACCAAGAGACCCAGTACTTC. It encodes CASSAGTSALPYQETQYF.

The chain uses TRBV5-6 and TRBJ2-1; 12 positions match TRBD2. V shed 4 bases, J shed 7 bases, and the junction held 9 bases outside the gene matches. Per the germline V gene, CDR1 is SGHDT and CDR2 is YYEEEE. The CDR3 loop spans 16 amino acids. The CDR3 loop is CASSRRTSGEGNEQFF. The CDR3 nucleotides read TGTGCCAGCAGCCGACGGACTAGCGGGGAAGGGAATGAGCAGTTCTTC.

This clonotype was picked up a small number of times. V gene TRBV5-1 combines with J gene TRBJ2-7, with D maybe TRBD1 (6 bases). Deletions cut 5 bases from V and 2 bases from J, with 20 bases between. Germline CDR1 reads SGHRS; CDR2 reads YFSETQ. This CDR3 is built from 16 residues. This CDR3 is CASRPGPTGPPYEQYF. Here the CDR3 DNA reads TGCGCCAGCAGACCAGGACCGACAGGTCCCCCCTACGAGCAGTACTTC.

The chain links TRBV23-1 to TRBJ1-1; no firm D call. TRBV23-1 has ORF status, its function being uncertain. Between the trimmed V and J ends, which lost 4 bases and 1 base, there was a span of 13 bases. The CDR3 covers 15 residues. CDR3 region: CASSLPNLPNTEAFF. CDR3 DNA: TGCGCCAGCAGTCTTCCGAACCTTCCGAACACTGAAGCTTTCTTT.

This clonotype was seen more than once but under ten times. The chain links TRBV7-8 to TRBJ2-5; no definite D call. Germline V CDR1 and CDR2: SGHVS, FQNEAQ. This CDR3 comprises 17 residues. V lost 1 base to trimming and J lost 0 bases, with 15 bases between them. CDR3 in amino acids: CASSLVPGGSYQETQYF. The CDR3 coding sequence is TGTGCCAGCAGCTTAGTCCCGGGCGGTTCGTACCAAGAGACCCAGTACTTC.

This clonotype has ten or more counts. This chain uses TRBV27 with TRBJ1-5; 7 nucleotides match TRBD1. The CDR3 is made up of 14 amino acids. Trimming removed 6 bases from V and 3 bases from J; junction bases left unmatched: 5. Looked up from germline, CDR1 is MNHEY and CDR2 is SMNVEV (reference sequence). CDR3 DNA sequence: TGTGCCAGCAGCTTTGACAGGGTCAATCAGCCCCAGCATTTT. It codes for CASSFDRVNQPQHF.